What follows are 12 T cell receptor beta chains derived from one specimen sequenced in a study of T cell changes during pregnancy in multiple sclerosis. Some clones are missing from TCRdb's copy, which holds only in-frame ones; the method was immunoSEQ multiplex PCR. The table shows about 61,000 clones, with 75% to 90% occurring only once. Sample: peripheral blood, taken in the first trimester of pregnancy. These receptors were collected from a female donor in good health, enrolled as a control in a pregnancy study.

The rearrangement links TRBV5-1 to TRBJ1-1; the match to TRBD1 covers 12 bases. Germline V gene data show CDR1 as SGHRS and CDR2 as YFSETQ. V lost 4 bases and J lost 1; bases outside the gene matches: 5. The CDR3 runs 16 residues. The CDR3 is CASSAGTGGPNTEAFF. The CDR3 DNA is TGCGCCAGCAGCGCCGGGACAGGGGGCCCGAACACTGAAGCTTTCTTT.

CDR3 DNA sequence: TGTGCCACCGCGGGCAGGGGGGAAGCAACTAATGAAAAACTGTTTTTT. Translation gives CATAGRGEATNEKLFF. V is TRBV19 and J is TRBJ1-4, with 7 bases lining up with TRBD1. The V gene's germline CDR1 is LNHDA and CDR2 SQIVND (reference sequence). The V gene end was trimmed by 10 bases and the J gene end by 0 bases; junction bases not matched to a gene: 11. The length of the CDR3 is 16 residues.

The chain uses TRBV2 and TRBJ2-1; TRBD2 matches at 15 bases. Germline V gives CDR1 SNHLY, CDR2 FYNNEI. The V gene end was trimmed by 8 bases and the J gene end by 7 bases; junction bases not matched to a gene: 3. The length of the CDR3 is 14 residues. The CDR3 is CASLGLAGGNEQFF. DNA for the CDR3: TGTGCCAGCCTGGGACTAGCGGGGGGTAATGAGCAGTTCTTC.

V and J are TRBV27 and TRBJ2-1, with 7 bases identical to TRBD1. This CDR3 contains 17 residues. The germline V gene has CDR1 MNHEY and CDR2 SMNVEV (reference sequence). J lost 4 bases, V lost 1 base, and 10 bases had no gene match. The CDR3 nucleotides are TGTGCCAGCAGTTTATTTCCTCGGACAGGCCTGTACAATGAGCAGTTCTTC. Its protein product is CASSLFPRTGLYNEQFF.

This chain joins TRBV6-5 and TRBJ1-2, with 9 bases aligning to TRBD1. CDR3 size: 14 residues. Germline CDR1 reads MNHEY; CDR2 reads SVGAGI. V lost 0 bases, J lost 8 bases, and 4 bases stayed unmatched. The CDR3: CASSYSGQGNGYTF. The CDR3 DNA follows: TGTGCCAGCAGTTACTCGGGACAGGGAAACGGCTACACCTTC.

The chain recombines TRBV7-8 with TRBJ2-3; D is unclear. This CDR3 has 16 amino acids. Between the trimmed V and J ends, which lost 1 base and 6 bases, there was a span of 17 bases. Germline CDR1 reads SGHVS; CDR2 reads FQNEAQ. The CDR3 nucleotides are TGTGCCAGCAGCTTAGGGCCCCTTGCGGAACATGATACGCAGTATTTT. Translated, it gives CASSLGPLAEHDTQYF.

The rearrangement joins TRBV15 to TRBJ2-3, with 8 bases aligning to TRBD1. The CDR3 sequence is 17 residues long. Germline lookup yields CDR1 LNHNV and CDR2 YYDKDF (reference sequence). The J segment lost 4 bases and the V segment lost 3 bases, leaving 12 bases of the junction unmatched. Here the CDR3 DNA reads TGTGCCACCAGCAGTCAACGAACACAGGGGGTGGCAGATACGCAGTATTTT. This gives the protein CATSSQRTQGVADTQYF. Filled out from reference TRBV15 and TRBJ2-3, the complete variable domain reads DAMVIQNPRYQVTQFGKPVTLSCSQTLNHNVMYWYQQKSSQAPKLLFHYYDKDFNNEADTPDNFQSRRPNTSFCFLDIRSPGLGDTAMYLCATSSQRTQGVADTQYFGPGTRLTVL.

This sequence joins TRBV21-1 and TRBJ2-5; TRBD2, as called in the table, went unchecked against the DNA. TRBV21-1 is marked as a pseudogene. The CDR3 loop spans 14 amino acids. The CDR3 sequence is CASNGLAGVGTQYF. The CDR3 bases are TGTGCCAGCAACGGACTAGCGGGGGTCGGGACCCAGTACTTC.

The chain recombines TRBV4-1 with TRBJ1-5; TRBD1 agrees at 9 bases. This CDR3 is 15 amino acids long. Trimming took 0 bases from V and 5 from J; bases not matched to a gene: 2. The germline V gene has CDR1 MGHRA and CDR2 YSYEKL. The DNA of the CDR3 is TGCGCCAGCAGCCAAGAGGGACAGGGATATCAGCCCCAGCATTTT. This codes for CASSQEGQGYQPQHF.

The chain uses TRBV30 and TRBJ2-7; a weak D match, TRBD1 (5 bases). Trimming removed 3 bases at V and 2 bases at J, with 5 bases between. CDR1 and CDR2 from the germline V gene are GTSNPN and SVGIG (reference sequence). The CDR3 loop spans 11 amino acids. CDR3 coding DNA: TGTGCCTGGAGGGGGCCCTACGAGCAGTACTTC. This codes for CAWRGPYEQYF.

The CDR3 is CASSSNPGQQETQYF. The CDR3 bases are TGTGCCAGCAGCTCCAACCCGGGACAGCAAGAGACCCAGTACTTC. The chain recombines TRBV7-9 with TRBJ2-5; 7 bases are shared with TRBD1. CDR3 size: 15 residues. CDR1 and CDR2 (germline): SEHNR, FQNEAQ (reference sequence). The junction had 7 bases not matched to a gene; V was cut back by 4 bases and J by 2 bases.

The rearrangement joins TRBV12-5 to TRBJ1-2; the D is unclear. Per the germline V gene, CDR1 is LGHNT and CDR2 is FRNRAP. The CDR3 extends over 13 amino acids. V lost 4 bases and J lost 4, with 10 bases in between. CDR3 in amino acids: CASGSLPGYGYTF. In nucleotides, the CDR3 is TGTGCTAGTGGTTCGCTTCCAGGCTATGGCTACACCTTC.